One sample yielded the 5 T cell receptor beta chains listed below, sequenced in a study of blood T cell repertoires in COVID-19. Assay used: immunoSEQ multiplex PCR; TCRdb lists only in-frame clones, some missing. The sample records about 30,000 clones, around 87% being singletons. The specimen was peripheral blood. Every receptor here comes from a human donor in a cohort sampled during active COVID-19. The donor label of this sample is uncertain.

The J gene is TRBJ2-2, the V gene TRBV7-3; unclear D gene. V dropped 5 bases and J dropped 1 base, with 8 bases sitting between them. This CDR3 spans 14 amino acids. Germline-derived CDR1 and CDR2 are SGHTA and FQGTGA. The CDR3 sequence: CASSPRLNTGELFF. The CDR3 bases are TGTGCCAGCAGCCCGAGACTGAACACCGGGGAGCTGTTTTTT.

The chain combines TRBV24-1 with TRBJ1-5; a weak D match, TRBD1 (5 bases). CDR1 is KGHDR, CDR2 SFDVKD, per germline. With 1 base removed from V and 6 bases from J, the gap between germline ends came to 9 bases. This CDR3 is built from 14 residues. CDR3: CATSDFDSPQPQHF. The CDR3 coding sequence is TGTGCCACCAGTGATTTTGACAGCCCTCAGCCCCAGCATTTT.

The rearrangement uses TRBV2 and TRBJ1-6, with 9 bases lining up with TRBD1. Germline CDR1 SNHLY, CDR2 FYNNEI. The V segment lost 3 bases and the J segment 7 bases; nucleotides outside the gene matches: 10. CDR3 length: 17 residues. CDR3 sequence reads: CASSDALGTGNNSPLHF. The CDR3 DNA is TGTGCCAGCAGTGATGCTCTCGGGACAGGGAACAATTCACCCCTCCACTTT.

The V gene is TRBV5-4, the J gene TRBJ2-7, with D uncertain. The V gene lost 0 bases and the J gene lost 6 bases, with 13 bases spanning the gap. This CDR3 comprises 14 residues. Per germline, CDR1 SGHNT and CDR2 YYREEE (reference sequence). CDR3 protein: CASSLGGSRSEQYF. For the CDR3, the DNA is TGTGCCAGCAGCTTGGGCGGTTCACGGTCCGAGCAGTACTTC.

The chain carries TRBV2 and TRBJ1-2; no reliable D call. Deletions cut 8 bases from V and 3 bases from J, with 10 bases between. Per germline, CDR1 SNHLY and CDR2 FYNNEI. This CDR3 contains 12 residues. DNA for the CDR3: TGTGCCAGCTGTGGACGGGACTATGGCTACACCTTC. This translates into CASCGRDYGYTF. The full variable domain, in which reference TRBV2 and TRBJ1-2 provide the parts outside the CDR3, is EPEVTQTPSHQVTQMGQEVILRCVPISNHLYFYWYRQILGQKVEFLVSFYNNEISEKSEIFDDQFSVERPDGSNFTLKIRSTKLEDSAMYFCASCGRDYGYTFGSGTRLTVV.